This TCR beta chain was sequenced during a study of T cell changes during pregnancy in multiple sclerosis. Trimming took 6 bases from V and 7 from J; bases not matched to a gene: 9. Germline CDR1 is SGHTA and CDR2 is FQGNSA. The CDR3 has 15 residues. Here immunoSEQ multiplex PCR was the method, and the copy in TCRdb shows in-frame clones only, minus some. Of around 110,000 clones in the sample, about 89% were seen once. The sequence was obtained from a female donor with multiple sclerosis, enrolled in a pregnancy study. The input for sequencing was peripheral blood, taken before pregnancy. The chain links TRBV7-2 to TRBJ1-6; TRBD1 matches at 7 bases. CDR3 residues: CASRRWDRANSPLHF. CDR3 coding DNA: TGTGCCAGCAGGCGTTGGGACAGAGCGAATTCACCCCTCCACTTT.